These 23 T cell receptor beta chains were sequenced from one sample in a study of regulatory T cells in long-lasting Graves disease. The TCR beta library used iRepertoire HTBI primers with Arm-PCR amplification of CDR3. TCRdb called the multiplex PCR reads again in MiXCR, with one record for every CDR3 protein. Of roughly 360,000 distinct CDR3 sequences listed, 12% were seen once; the top ten hold around 18%. Time point of the sample: newly diagnosed GD, antithyroid drugs for less than 3 months. The TCR library was prepared using RNA isolated from PBMCs. The data also belong to a second study, concerning T cells in Graves' hyperthyroidism and ophthalmopathy.

The sequenced sample was peripheral blood mononuclear cells (PBMCs), obtained at new diagnosis, from a patient treated with antithyroid drugs. These receptors were obtained from a woman between 18 and 29 years old with Graves disease.

This clonotype showed up just a few times. The rearrangement links TRBV6-2 or TRBV6-3 to TRBJ2-7; weak D call: TRBD1 (7 bases). From germline, CDR1 is MNHEY and CDR2 SVGEGT. Trimming left V 0 bases short and J 3 bases short, with 21 bases between. The CDR3 length is 18 residues. The CDR3 is CASSYSIFSQGGGYEQYF. The CDR3 DNA sequence: TGTGCCAGCAGTTACTCGATCTTCAGCCAGGGGGGTGGCTACGAGCAGTACTTC.

This chain links TRBV6-1 with TRBJ1-2, with D possibly being TRBD1 (6 bases). CDR3 length: 13 residues. V was cut by 6 bases and J by 8 bases, with 16 bases left in between. From germline, CDR1 is MNHNS and CDR2 SASEGT. As DNA, the CDR3 is TGTGCCAGCAGGTTAGGGGGGGTGCACGGCTACACCTTC. Amino acid sequence: CASRLGGVHGYTF.

A few counts support this clonotype. The chain recombines TRBV10-3 with TRBJ2-5, with D uncertain. Trimming shortened V by 4 bases and J by 1 base, and 10 bases separated the two germline ends. The CDR3 spans 14 residues. The germline gives CDR1 ENHRY, CDR2 SYGVKD. CDR3 region: CAISVNSRQETQYF. The DNA of the CDR3 is TGTGCCATCAGTGTTAACAGTCGCCAAGAGACCCAGTACTTC.

This clonotype was seen a few times. The conserved phenylalanine or tryptophan normally closing the CDR3 is absent here, so this likely arose from a read error. The V gene is TRBV10-3, the J gene TRBJ1-1, with D perhaps TRBD1 (6 bases). The germline gives CDR1 ENHRY, CDR2 SYGVKD. V lost 9 bases to trimming and J lost 5 bases, with 16 bases between them. There are 13 residues in the CDR3. The CDR3: CAIRLDSGTEAFS. CDR3 DNA sequence: TGTGCCATACGCCTGGACAGTGGGACTGAAGCTTTCTCT.

This clonotype appeared many times. This chain's CDR3 is CSARTLGRGYNEQFF. CDR3 nucleotides: TGCAGCGCAAGGACCCTCGGGAGGGGATACAATGAGCAGTTCTTC. V usage is TRBV29-1 and J usage is TRBJ2-1; 8 bases match TRBD2. The V and J ends lost 7 bases and 4 bases, in that order; junction bases with no gene match: 12. CDR1 and CDR2 from the germline V gene are SQVTM and ANQGSEA. The CDR3 covers 15 residues.

Many counts were recorded for this clonotype. In DNA, the CDR3 is TGTGCCATCAGTGAGAAAGGACTAGCGGGGTACAATGAGCAGTTCTTC. Its protein product is CAISEKGLAGYNEQFF. The chain has TRBV10-3 and TRBJ2-1; TRBD2 matches at 12 bases. The CDR3 loop spans 16 amino acids. The J segment lost 4 bases and the V segment lost 2 bases, leaving 3 bases of the junction unmatched. Germline loops: CDR1 ENHRY, CDR2 SYGVKD.

Ten or more counts support this clonotype. The gene calls are TRBV7-9 and TRBJ2-7; D remains unclear. The CDR3 runs to 13 residues. Germline V gene sequence: CDR1 SEHNR, CDR2 FQNEAQ (reference sequence). Trimming removed 4 bases at V and 5 bases at J, with 12 bases between. The CDR3 region is CASSYGSSDEQYF. The CDR3 nucleotides read TGTGCCAGCAGCTACGGTAGTTCGGACGAGCAGTACTTC.

The gene calls are TRBV6-5 and TRBJ1-5, with no clear D. The CDR3 has 16 residues. CDR1 is MNHEY, CDR2 SVGAGI, per germline. V gave up 0 bases and J gave up 0 bases, with 9 bases separating them. CDR3 sequence reads: CASSYSRLVSNQPQHF. The CDR3 bases are TGTGCCAGCAGTTACTCCCGGCTCGTTAGCAATCAGCCCCAGCATTTT.

This clonotype was counted a few times. V usage is TRBV5-1 and J usage is TRBJ1-5; 8 bases map to TRBD1. Germline V gene lookup returns CDR1 SGHRS and CDR2 YFSETQ. Unmatched junction bases numbered 9, after V lost 4 bases and J lost 3 bases. The CDR3 length is 16 residues. CDR3 residues: CASSLQGGYDNQPQHF. CDR3 bases: TGCGCCAGCAGCCTACAGGGGGGTTATGACAATCAGCCCCAGCATTTT. Full variable domain (missing parts from reference TRBV5-1 and TRBJ1-5): KAGVTQTPRYLIKTRGQQVTLSCSPISGHRSVSWYQQTPGQGLQFLFEYFSETQRNKGNFPGRFSGRQFSNSRSEMNVSTLELGDSALYLCASSLQGGYDNQPQHFGDGTRLSIL.

This clonotype has only a few counts. The gene calls are TRBV7-9 and TRBJ2-3; D could derive from TRBD1 or TRBD2 (7 bases each). With 2 bases removed from V and 3 bases from J, the gap between germline ends came to 30 bases. This CDR3 has 21 residues. Germline V gene data show CDR1 as SEHNR and CDR2 as FQNEAQ (reference sequence). In DNA form, the CDR3 reads TGTGCCAGCAGCTTACCTGCGGACAGGCCCTCCGGGGGGTTATTAACAGATACGCAGTATTTT. This gives the protein CASSLPADRPSGGLLTDTQYF.

This clonotype was counted many times. The rearrangement uses TRBV7-9 and TRBJ1-4; D is undetermined. The CDR3 sequence is 13 residues long. Trimming cost V 1 base and J 8 bases, with 8 bases left between them. The germline CDR1 and CDR2 sequences are SEHNR and FQNEAQ (reference sequence). The CDR3 region is CASSLDGVEKLFF. The DNA for the CDR3 is TGTGCCAGCAGCTTAGATGGGGTCGAAAAACTGTTTTTT.

This clonotype turned up a few times. The chain recombines TRBV15 with TRBJ1-4; 10 bases are shared with TRBD1. The V gene end was trimmed by 5 bases and the J gene end by 9 bases; junction bases not matched to a gene: 9. The CDR3 totals 15 residues. CDR1 LNHNV and CDR2 YYDKDF come from the germline V gene (reference sequence). DNA for the CDR3: TGTGCCACCAGCCTTCCCGGGACAGGGGATAAAAAACTGTTTTTT. Protein product: CATSLPGTGDKKLFF. Full variable domain (outside the CDR3, taken from reference TRBV15 and TRBJ1-4): DAMVIQNPRYQVTQFGKPVTLSCSQTLNHNVMYWYQQKSSQAPKLLFHYYDKDFNNEADTPDNFQSRRPNTSFCFLDIRSPGLGDTAMYLCATSLPGTGDKKLFFGSGTQLSVL.

This clonotype appeared many times. This rearrangement joins TRBV13 to TRBJ2-3, with 12 bases fitting TRBD1. The CDR3 is made up of 15 amino acids. Losses at the gene ends were 5 bases for V and 6 bases for J; bases not matched to a gene: 6. Germline CDR1 is PRHDT and CDR2 is FYEKMQ (reference sequence). As DNA, the CDR3 is TGTGCCAGCAGCCCCCGGGACAGGGGGCTCGATACGCAGTATTTT. Translating it yields CASSPRDRGLDTQYF. Together with reference TRBV13 and TRBJ2-3, the CDR3 gives the full variable domain: AAGVIQSPRHLIKEKRETATLKCYPIPRHDTVYWYQQGPGQDPQFLISFYEKMQSDKGSIPDRFSAQQFSDYHSELNMSSLELGDSALYFCASSPRDRGLDTQYFGPGTRLTVL.

In regard to this clonotype: A junction end diverges from the germline sequence, so it may reflect a read error. This sequence joins TRBV20-1 and TRBJ1-1, with TRBD1 identical over 7 bases. CDR1 DFQATT and CDR2 SNEGSKA come from the germline V gene (reference sequence). The CDR3 is made up of 15 amino acids. In DNA form, the CDR3 reads TGCAGTGCTAGCAGTAAAGGGACAGTGAACACTGAAGCTCTCTTT. This encodes CSASSKGTVNTEALF.

This clonotype has at least ten counts. V and J are TRBV28 and TRBJ2-1, with TRBD2 matching 9 bases. V dropped 3 bases and J dropped 2; count of bases not matched to a gene: 17. Germline loops: CDR1 MDHEN, CDR2 SYDVKM. CDR3 length: 20 amino acids. CDR3 sequence: CASSFKGWTGGRGTYNEQFF. The CDR3 DNA follows: TGTGCCAGCAGTTTTAAAGGTTGGACTGGCGGGAGGGGTACCTACAATGAGCAGTTCTTC.

The sample holds many counts of this clonotype. This sequence joins TRBV20-1 and TRBJ1-1, with D unresolved. CDR1 is DFQATT and CDR2 is SNEGSKA in the germline V gene (reference sequence). This CDR3 comprises 13 residues. The V end lost 1 base, the J end lost 1 base, and 7 bases lay between the germline ends. Written as DNA, the CDR3 is TGCAGTGCTAGAGGGTGGAGGAACACTGAAGCTTTCTTT. It yields the protein CSARGWRNTEAFF.

This clonotype came up many times. The chain couples TRBV6-2 or TRBV6-3 to TRBJ1-2; 9 bases agree with TRBD1. This CDR3 has 13 amino acids. With V trimmed by 7 bases and J by 8 bases, 8 bases remained unmatched. CDR1 is MNHEY and CDR2 is SVGEGT in the germline V gene. The CDR3 DNA sequence: TGTGCCAGCATTAAACAGGGGGCGCACGGCTACACCTTC. This encodes CASIKQGAHGYTF.

This clonotype was observed many times. The V gene is TRBV12-5, the J gene TRBJ1-3; D unresolved. The CDR3 length is 17 residues. V lost 11 bases, J lost 0 bases, and 23 bases lay in between. CDR1 and CDR2 from the germline V gene are LGHNT and FRNRAP. CDR3 in amino acids: CAGRFQISGVSGNTIYF. Here the CDR3 DNA reads TGTGCTGGCAGATTCCAAATCAGTGGTGTCTCTGGAAACACCATATATTTT.

This rearrangement joins TRBV4-1 to TRBJ2-2; 7 positions agree with TRBD1. This CDR3 is built from 17 residues. Germline CDR1 reads MGHRA; CDR2 reads YSYEKL. Unmatched junction bases numbered 10, after V lost 2 bases and J lost 4 bases. CDR3 protein: CASSQMGQRIFTGELFF. CDR3 DNA: TGCGCCAGCAGCCAAATGGGACAGAGAATCTTCACCGGGGAGCTGTTTTTT.

This clonotype has a count of ten or more. This chain uses TRBV2 with TRBJ1-1, with 8 positions matching TRBD1. In germline, CDR1 is SNHLY, CDR2 FYNNEI. After removal of 4 bases from V and 1 base from J, the junction contained 8 bases not matched to a gene. The CDR3 has 16 amino acids. CDR3: CASSGPDRVWNTEAFF. The CDR3 DNA follows: TGTGCCAGCAGTGGCCCGGACAGGGTGTGGAACACTGAAGCTTTCTTT.

Remarks on this clonotype: This may be a read error, as it is one base from a much larger clone. J is TRBJ2-4 and V is TRBV2; D unclear. CDR3 length equals 15 residues. Trimming shortened V by 4 bases and J by 8 bases, and 18 bases separated the two germline ends. CDR1 is SNHLY, CDR2 FYNNEI, per germline. CDR3 bases: TGTGCCAGCAGTGGAGCGCTTTACCGCGCGGACATTCAGTACTTC. It yields the protein CASSGALYRADIQYF.

CDR3 amino acids: CASSSASGMTRQETQYF. CDR3 DNA sequence: TGTGCCAGCAGCTCGGCCTCCGGGATGACACGCCAAGAGACCCAGTACTTC. The gene calls are TRBV5-5 and TRBJ2-5, with D perhaps TRBD2 (5 bases). Germline-derived CDR1 and CDR2 are SGHKS and YYEKEE (reference sequence). The CDR3 length is 17 residues. V dropped 3 bases and J dropped 1 base, with 19 bases sitting between them.

The chain has TRBV19 and TRBJ2-1; 7 positions match TRBD2. The CDR3 covers 18 residues. Germline CDR1 reads LNHDA; CDR2 reads SQIVND (reference sequence). V trimming: 3 bases; J trimming: 2 bases; junction bases outside the gene matches: 13. DNA for the CDR3: TGTGCCAGTAGTATGGAAGCGGGAACCCTCCCCCCCTACAATGAGCAGTTCTTC. The encoded protein is CASSMEAGTLPPYNEQFF. Complete variable domain (other parts from reference TRBV19 and TRBJ2-1): DGGITQSPKYLFRKEGQNVTLSCEQNLNHDAMYWYRQDPGQGLRLIYYSQIVNDFQKGDIAEGYSVSREKKESFPLTVTSAQKNPTAFYLCASSMEAGTLPPYNEQFFGPGTRLTVL.